The 27 T cell receptor beta chains reported below all come from one sample, sequenced in a study of T cells in Graves' hyperthyroidism and ophthalmopathy. Regions amplified from RNA transcripts were the TCR beta CDR3 regions. HTBI primers drove first-round RT-PCR of the TCR CDR3. MiXCR, applied by TCRdb to the multiplex PCR reads, yields one record per CDR3 protein. This sample has 390,000 or so distinct CDR3 sequences, with 14% to 15% found just once. Sequencing was carried out using blood. The receptors here all came from a man between 18 and 35 years old with Graves' ophthalmopathy.

This clonotype appeared a few times. The rearrangement uses TRBV25-1 and TRBJ1-1, with 7 positions matching TRBD1. V was pared by 7 bases and J by 9 bases, with 5 bases of the junction left unmatched. Germline V gene sequence: CDR1 MGHDK, CDR2 SYGVNS. The CDR3 consists of 11 residues. The CDR3 protein is CASIAGQQAFF. In nucleotides, the CDR3 is TGTGCCAGCATCGCGGGACAGCAAGCTTTCTTT.

This clonotype came up a few times. V gene TRBV6-1 combines with J gene TRBJ2-1; 7 bases match TRBD2. Germline V lookup: CDR1 MNHNS, CDR2 SASEGT. Germline trimming cut 8 bases from V and 9 bases from J; bases unmatched to any gene: 4. The CDR3 contains 11 residues. CDR3 coding DNA: TGTGCCAGCTGCTCGGGAGGTGAGCAGTTCTTC. Translation: CASCSGGEQFF.

This clonotype was picked up a small number of times. The J gene is TRBJ1-2, the V gene TRBV29-1; D perhaps matches TRBD1 (5 bases). Trimming left V 7 bases short and J 4 bases short, with 10 bases between. The CDR3 is 11 residues long. CDR1 and CDR2 (germline): SQVTM, ANQGSEA. In nucleotides, the CDR3 is TGCAGCGCCGCGAGGGGCTATGGCTACACCTTC. This gives the protein CSAARGYGYTF. Full variable domain (remainder filled in from reference TRBV29-1 and TRBJ1-2): SAVISQKPSRDICQRGTSLTIQCQVDSQVTMMFWYRQQPGQSLTLIATANQGSEATYESGFVIDKFPISRPNLTFSTLTVSNMSPEDSSIYLCSAARGYGYTFGSGTRLTVV.

This clonotype was picked up many times. The chain recombines TRBV24-1 with TRBJ1-5; 9 bases line up with TRBD1. The V gene's germline CDR1 is KGHDR and CDR2 SFDVKD. Trimming at V came to 7 bases and at J to 8 bases, leaving 8 bases not matched to a gene. The CDR3 is 14 amino acids. The CDR3 nucleotides are TGTGCCACCAGGGGACAGGGCTTCGAGGAGCCCCAGCATTTT. Its translation: CATRGQGFEEPQHF.

This clonotype was recorded at least ten times. The CDR3 bases are TGTGCCAGCTCACCGTCGCAAATCAACACTGAAGCTTTCTTT. Translating gives CASSPSQINTEAFF. The chain combines TRBV18 with TRBJ1-1, with D unclear. Deletions cut 3 bases from V and 2 bases from J, with 10 bases between. This CDR3 is built from 14 residues. Germline V lookup: CDR1 KGHSH, CDR2 LQKENI. Filled out from reference TRBV18 and TRBJ1-1, the complete variable domain reads NAGVMQNPRHLVRRRGQEARLRCSPMKGHSHVYWYRQLPEEGLKFMVYLQKENIIDESGMPKERFSAEFPKEGPSILRIQQVVRGDSAAYFCASSPSQINTEAFFGQGTRLTVV.

The table lists this clonotype with many counts. The CDR3: CASSSALTGDSYEQYF. The CDR3 nucleotides read TGTGCCAGCAGCTCTGCTTTGACAGGAGATTCCTACGAGCAGTACTTC. The chain uses TRBV5-8 and TRBJ2-7; D is possibly TRBD1 (6 bases). The CDR3 has 16 amino acids. V lost 3 bases to trimming and J lost 1 base, with 17 bases between them. Per the germline V gene, CDR1 is SGHTS and CDR2 is YDEGEE.

This clonotype appeared a few times. This rearrangement joins TRBV7-3 to TRBJ2-3, with 10 bases fitting TRBD2. The CDR3 sequence is 22 residues long. The germline V gene encodes CDR1 SGHTA and CDR2 FQGTGA. With 1 base clipped from V and 0 bases from J, the junction kept 19 bases outside the gene matches. The CDR3: CASSLRPSPGSGRAPSTDTQYF. The DNA of the CDR3 is TGTGCCAGCAGCTTAAGGCCCAGCCCGGGAAGCGGGAGGGCTCCTAGCACAGATACGCAGTATTTT.

For this clonotype: The junction shows a germline mismatch at one end, possibly a read error. The chain has TRBV6-2 or TRBV6-3 and TRBJ2-7, with 11 nucleotides matching TRBD2. Germline CDR1 and CDR2: MNHEY and SVGEGT. The CDR3 has 14 amino acids. CDR3 nucleotide sequence: TGTGCCAGCAGTTACCTAGCGGGGGGCAGCGAGCGGTACTTC. It is translated as CASSYLAGGSERYF.

This clonotype was seen at least ten times. The gene calls are TRBV30 and TRBJ2-5; 11 positions agree with TRBD1. The V gene end was trimmed by 3 bases and the J gene end by 5 bases; junction bases not matched to a gene: 8. Germline V CDR1 and CDR2: GTSNPN, SVGIG (reference sequence). The CDR3 sequence is 15 residues long. The CDR3 protein is CAWRVGTGGTETQYF. The CDR3 coding sequence is TGTGCCTGGAGGGTCGGGACAGGGGGTACGGAGACCCAGTACTTC.

As DNA, the CDR3 is TGTGCCAGCAGCCAAGAAGGAACGGGGAGGGAAAAACTGTTTTTT. This gives the protein CASSQEGTGREKLFF. This chain connects TRBV4-2 to TRBJ1-4; no clear D. The germline V and J ends were trimmed by 0 bases and 8 bases, with 13 bases remaining between them. CDR1 is LGHNA and CDR2 is YNFKEQ in the germline V gene. This CDR3 has 15 residues.

This rearrangement joins TRBV7-9 to TRBJ2-7, with a tentative D call TRBD2 (5 bases). The V and J ends lost 5 bases and 3 bases respectively, with 17 bases between them. CDR3 length: 15 amino acids. Looked up from germline, CDR1 is SEHNR and CDR2 is FQNEAQ (reference sequence). The CDR3 region is CASSRVTLGSYEQYF. The CDR3 nucleotides read TGTGCCAGCAGCCGAGTGACGCTGGGGAGCTACGAGCAGTACTTC. Combining the CDR3 with reference TRBV7-9 and TRBJ2-7 gives the whole variable domain DTGVSQNPRHKITKRGQNVTFRCDPISEHNRLYWYRQTLGQGPEFLTYFQNEAQLEKSRLLSDRFSAERPKGSFSTLEIQRTEQGDSAMYLCASSRVTLGSYEQYFGPGTRLTVT.

This clonotype was picked up many times. The CDR3 loop reads CASSLGQNNNEQFF. CDR3 coding DNA: TGTGCCAGCAGCTTAGGGCAAAATAACAATGAGCAGTTCTTC. The chain couples TRBV11-2 to TRBJ2-1, with D uncertain. CDR1 SGHAT and CDR2 FQNNGV come from the germline V gene. The CDR3 contains 14 residues. V lost 1 base to trimming and J lost 5 bases, with 9 bases between them.

This clonotype came up many times. The rearrangement joins TRBV7-9 to TRBJ2-7, with TRBD2 matching over 8 bases. CDR3 length: 19 residues. V shed 4 bases, J shed 5 bases, and the junction held 22 bases outside the gene matches. From germline, CDR1 is SEHNR and CDR2 FQNEAQ (reference sequence). As DNA, the CDR3 is TGTGCCAGCAGCTCGACTGGTCATATAGGCAGCGGGGGCATCCACGAGCAGTACTTC. It yields the protein CASSSTGHIGSGGIHEQYF. Full variable domain (outside the CDR3, taken from reference TRBV7-9 and TRBJ2-7): DTGVSQNPRHKITKRGQNVTFRCDPISEHNRLYWYRQTLGQGPEFLTYFQNEAQLEKSRLLSDRFSAERPKGSFSTLEIQRTEQGDSAMYLCASSSTGHIGSGGIHEQYFGPGTRLTVT.

This clonotype was seen at least ten times. The V call is TRBV12-3 or TRBV12-4, the J call TRBJ2-2, with 9 bases that match TRBD1. V gave up 5 bases and J gave up 1 base; unmatched junction bases: 5. The CDR3 extends over 16 amino acids. In DNA form, the CDR3 reads TGTGCCAGCAGTCAGGACAGGGGACTGAACACCGGGGAGCTGTTTTTT. Translation: CASSQDRGLNTGELFF.

This clonotype was seen ten or more times. The chain uses TRBV15 and TRBJ2-3, with D perhaps TRBD1 (5 bases). Trimming cost V 6 bases and J 3 bases, with 7 bases left between them. The CDR3 consists of 12 residues. CDR1 LNHNV and CDR2 YYDKDF come from the germline V gene (reference sequence). The CDR3 DNA reads TGTGCCACCAGTCAGGGTACAGATACGCAGTATTTT. It codes for CATSQGTDTQYF.

Only a few counts were recorded for this clonotype. The CDR3 DNA reads TGTGCCAGCGCTACAGGGGGCGGCGCTGAAGCTTTCTTT. Amino acid sequence: CASATGGGAEAFF. The chain combines TRBV27 with TRBJ1-1; 9 bases map to TRBD1. The CDR3 consists of 13 residues. Germline values: CDR1 MNHEY, CDR2 SMNVEV (reference sequence). The ends lost 8 bases at V and 6 bases at J; junction bases unmatched: 7.

This chain joins TRBV20-1 and TRBJ2-7; 12 bases map to TRBD2. Germline V gene sequence: CDR1 DFQATT, CDR2 SNEGSKA (reference sequence). This CDR3 has 15 amino acids. V lost 0 bases, J lost 7 bases, and 7 bases stayed unmatched. The CDR3 coding sequence is TGCAGTGCTAGAGATCGACTAGCGGGAGTTGGTGAGCAGTACTTC. Its translation is CSARDRLAGVGEQYF.

This clonotype was counted ten times or more. The gene calls are TRBV5-1 and TRBJ2-3; D is ambiguous. With 2 bases removed from V and 4 bases from J, the gap between germline ends came to 8 bases. CDR1 is SGHRS, CDR2 YFSETQ, per germline. The CDR3 length is 13 residues. The CDR3 sequence is CASSLSAPDTQYF. CDR3 DNA: TGCGCCAGCAGCTTAAGCGCCCCAGATACGCAGTATTTT.

This clonotype was seen many times. This chain joins TRBV2 and TRBJ1-1; 9 bases align to TRBD1. Germline-derived CDR1 and CDR2 are SNHLY and FYNNEI. J lost 2 bases, V lost 6 bases, and 7 bases had no gene match. This CDR3 has 15 amino acids. The CDR3 protein is CASSSTGQGNTEAFF. The CDR3 DNA follows: TGTGCCAGCAGCTCAACGGGACAGGGAAACACTGAAGCTTTCTTT.

Many counts were recorded for this clonotype. The chain joins TRBV6-1 to TRBJ2-5; D not resolved. From germline, CDR1 is MNHNS and CDR2 SASEGT. V was trimmed by 4 bases and J by 2 bases, leaving 5 bases between them. CDR3 length equals 12 residues. DNA for the CDR3: TGTGCCAGCAGTGTCTGGCAAGAGACCCAGTACTTC. It yields the protein CASSVWQETQYF.

At least ten counts were recorded for this clonotype. The chain carries TRBV5-1 and TRBJ2-7; no clear D. The CDR3 has 14 residues. V lost 0 bases and J lost 6, with 13 bases in between. Per the germline V gene, CDR1 is SGHRS and CDR2 is YFSETQ. Here the CDR3 reads CASSLASVGSEQYF. For the CDR3, the DNA is TGCGCCAGCAGCTTGGCCTCGGTTGGTAGCGAGCAGTACTTC.

This sequence joins TRBV10-3 and TRBJ1-5, with 9 bases lining up with TRBD1. The J segment lost 7 bases and the V segment lost 3 bases, leaving 4 bases of the junction unmatched. This CDR3 contains 14 residues. Germline V lookup: CDR1 ENHRY, CDR2 SYGVKD. The CDR3, as DNA: TGTGCCATCAGTGAACGGACAGGGGACCAGCCCCAGCATTTT. Its translation: CAISERTGDQPQHF.

The rearrangement joins TRBV4-1 to TRBJ1-6; possibly TRBD1 for D (5 bases). The V end was cut by 3 bases, the J end by 1 base, with 16 bases between. CDR1 MGHRA and CDR2 YSYEKL come from the germline V gene. The CDR3 is 18 residues long. The CDR3 DNA is TGCGCCAGCAGCCAGTTCCGGGGGGTGGCATCCTATAATTCACCCCTCCACTTT. Translation: CASSQFRGVASYNSPLHF.

The chain has TRBV19 and TRBJ1-4, with D possibly TRBD1 on 5 matching bases. Deletions cut 5 bases from V and 6 bases from J, with 16 bases between. The CDR3 consists of 15 residues. Germline loops: CDR1 LNHDA, CDR2 SQIVND (reference sequence). CDR3 residues: CASSVQGPGHEKLFF. CDR3 sequence (DNA): TGTGCCAGTAGTGTCCAGGGACCTGGTCATGAAAAACTGTTTTTT.

There are many counts of this clonotype. The chain combines TRBV12-3 or TRBV12-4 with TRBJ1-1; maybe TRBD1 (5 bases). With 2 bases removed from V and 4 bases from J, the gap between germline ends came to 11 bases. The CDR3 length is 14 residues. The CDR3 sequence is CASSLWVGGTEAFF. As DNA, the CDR3 is TGTGCCAGCAGTTTATGGGTCGGGGGCACTGAAGCTTTCTTT.

This clonotype was picked up many times. The J gene is TRBJ2-7, the V gene TRBV10-3; TRBD2 agrees at 14 bases. Germline CDR1 is ENHRY and CDR2 is SYGVKD. The CDR3 runs 18 residues. The trim removed 2 bases at V and 5 bases at J, leaving 11 bases unmatched. CDR3 region: CAISEIEKGLAGVNEQYF. CDR3 in DNA: TGTGCCATCAGTGAGATCGAGAAGGGACTAGCGGGAGTTAACGAGCAGTACTTC.

As concerns this clonotype: One end of the junction fails to match germline, which may point to a read error. V gene TRBV7-9 combines with J gene TRBJ2-1; TRBD1 aligns across 9 bases. Germline V gives CDR1 SEHNR, CDR2 FQNEAQ (reference sequence). This CDR3 has 14 amino acids. The CDR3 bases are TGTGCCAGCAGCGCCGGGACAGGGTACAATGGGCAGTTCTTC. Protein: CASSAGTGYNGQFF.